The 8 T cell receptor beta chains presented below share a single source sample, sequenced in a study of cytomegalovirus exposure and HLA in healthy donors. PCR amplification relied on 60 Vbeta primers (plus 13 Jbeta primers). Using immunoSEQ multiplex PCR, the repertoire was profiled, and TCRdb retains in-frame clones only, with some absent. The sample holds 130,000 or so clones, 8% to 9.5% seen once. The specimen was PBMCs. The receptors shown here come from a man aged 40-49 years in good health and CMV-seronegative.

V usage is TRBV13 and J usage is TRBJ2-5; 7 nucleotides agree with TRBD2. Germline V gene sequence: CDR1 PRHDT, CDR2 FYEKMQ (reference sequence). The CDR3 loop spans 16 amino acids. The V and J ends lost 6 bases and 4 bases, in that order; junction bases with no gene match: 14. CDR3 loop: CASRHRGRGDGETQYF. Here the CDR3 DNA reads TGTGCCAGCAGACATAGGGGACGGGGGGACGGAGAGACCCAGTACTTC.

This clone was detected only a few times. The chain carries TRBV30 and TRBJ1-1; perhaps TRBD1 as D (6 bases). Germline loops: CDR1 GTSNPN, CDR2 SVGIG (reference sequence). The CDR3 is 14 residues long. V lost 2 bases and J 9 bases, leaving 19 bases between the germline ends. The CDR3 sequence is CAWSLLPPGHKAFF. DNA of the CDR3: TGTGCCTGGAGTCTCCTACCTCCGGGACATAAAGCTTTCTTT.

The V and J genes are TRBV5-6 and TRBJ1-5, with 10 bases fitting TRBD1. V lost 4 bases, J lost 2 bases, and 6 bases stayed unmatched. The V gene's germline CDR1 is SGHDT and CDR2 YYEEEE. The CDR3 is 16 residues long. The CDR3 is CASSRSGTGGNQPQHF. CDR3 in DNA: TGTGCCAGCAGCCGTTCCGGGACAGGGGGCAATCAGCCCCAGCATTTT.

The rearrangement joins TRBV6-1 to TRBJ1-2, with 10 bases that match TRBD1. Germline loops: CDR1 MNHNS, CDR2 SASEGT. Trimming cost V 7 bases and J 6 bases; bases outside gene matches: 8. The CDR3 is made up of 14 amino acids. CDR3 region: CASTSGTGEHGYTF. The CDR3 DNA follows: TGTGCCAGCACCTCCGGGACAGGGGAACATGGCTACACCTTC.

This clone has more than one count but fewer than ten. The chain couples TRBV5-1 to TRBJ2-1; 8 nucleotides line up with TRBD2. Germline loops: CDR1 SGHRS, CDR2 YFSETQ. CDR3 length equals 15 residues. The V segment lost 3 bases and the J segment 7 bases; nucleotides outside the gene matches: 9. CDR3 region: CASSSGLESWNEQFF. The CDR3 nucleotides are TGCGCCAGCAGCTCGGGACTAGAAAGTTGGAATGAGCAGTTCTTC.

The genes are TRBV11-3 and TRBJ2-1; D unclear. Germline assignment: CDR1 SGHNT and CDR2 YENEEA. The CDR3 contains 12 residues. The V end lost 0 bases, the J end lost 9 bases, and 6 bases lay between the germline ends. In nucleotides, the CDR3 is TGTGCCAGCAGCTTAGATGGCGGTGAGCAGTTCTTC. Protein product: CASSLDGGEQFF.

The V and J genes are TRBV10-2 and TRBJ2-5; weak D call: TRBD2 (6 bases). Trimming took off 5 bases at V and 5 bases at J, with 21 bases between the two ends. The CDR3 covers 16 residues. Germline V CDR1 and CDR2: WSHSY, SAAADI. The CDR3 is CASSSKTSWGMETQYF. In DNA, the CDR3 is TGCGCCAGCAGTTCAAAGACTAGTTGGGGGATGGAGACCCAGTACTTC.

This clone was seen a few times. The V call is TRBV14, the J call TRBJ2-5; possibly TRBD1 for D (5 bases). The CDR3 totals 14 residues. Trimming cost V 1 base and J 1 base, with 7 bases left between them. Per the germline V gene, CDR1 is SGHDN and CDR2 is FVKESK. The CDR3 DNA reads TGTGCCAGCAGCCAAGGCAGGGTCCAAGAGACCCAGTACTTC. This translates into CASSQGRVQETQYF.